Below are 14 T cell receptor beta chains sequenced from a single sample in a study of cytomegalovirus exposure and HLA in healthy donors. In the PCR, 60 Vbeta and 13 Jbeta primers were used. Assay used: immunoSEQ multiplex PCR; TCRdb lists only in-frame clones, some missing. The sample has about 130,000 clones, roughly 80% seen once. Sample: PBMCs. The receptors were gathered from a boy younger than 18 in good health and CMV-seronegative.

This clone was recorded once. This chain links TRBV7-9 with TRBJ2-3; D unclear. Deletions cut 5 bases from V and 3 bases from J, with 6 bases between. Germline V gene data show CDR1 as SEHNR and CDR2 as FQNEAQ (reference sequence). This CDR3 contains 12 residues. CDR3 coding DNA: TGTGCCAGCAGCCCAGTTACAGATACGCAGTATTTT. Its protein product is CASSPVTDTQYF.

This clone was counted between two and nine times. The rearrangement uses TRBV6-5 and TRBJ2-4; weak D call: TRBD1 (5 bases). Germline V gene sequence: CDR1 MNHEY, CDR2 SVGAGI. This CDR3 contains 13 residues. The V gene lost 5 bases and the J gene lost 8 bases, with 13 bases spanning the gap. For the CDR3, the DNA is TGTGCCAGCAGTGACAGTTATGGAGACATTCAGTACTTC. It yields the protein CASSDSYGDIQYF.

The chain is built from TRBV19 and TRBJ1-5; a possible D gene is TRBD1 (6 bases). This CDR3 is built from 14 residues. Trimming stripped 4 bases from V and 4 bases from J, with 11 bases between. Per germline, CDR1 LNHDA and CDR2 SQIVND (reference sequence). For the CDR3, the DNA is TGTGCCAGTAGTAAGGGGGTTGGGAATCAGCCCCAGCATTTT. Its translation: CASSKGVGNQPQHF.

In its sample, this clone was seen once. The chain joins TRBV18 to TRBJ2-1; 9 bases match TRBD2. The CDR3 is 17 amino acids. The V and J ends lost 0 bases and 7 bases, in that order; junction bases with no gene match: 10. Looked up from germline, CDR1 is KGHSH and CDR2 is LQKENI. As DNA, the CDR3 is TGTGCCAGCTCACCACCGGTGGCGGGAGGGCCAAAGAATGAGCAGTTCTTC. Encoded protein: CASSPPVAGGPKNEQFF.

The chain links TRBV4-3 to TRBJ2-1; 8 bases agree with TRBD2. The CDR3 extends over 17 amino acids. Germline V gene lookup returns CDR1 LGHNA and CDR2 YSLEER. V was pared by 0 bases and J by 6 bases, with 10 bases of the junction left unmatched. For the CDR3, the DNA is TGCGCCAGCAGCCAAGAGCCCCTAAGCGGGAGATCCAATGAGCAGTTCTTC. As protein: CASSQEPLSGRSNEQFF.

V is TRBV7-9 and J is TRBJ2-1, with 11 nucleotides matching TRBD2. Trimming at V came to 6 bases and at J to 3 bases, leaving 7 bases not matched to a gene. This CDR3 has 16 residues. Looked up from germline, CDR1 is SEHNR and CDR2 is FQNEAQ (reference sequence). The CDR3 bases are TGTGCCAGCAGACCCACTAGCGGGAGCTTCTACAATGAGCAGTTCTTC. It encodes CASRPTSGSFYNEQFF.

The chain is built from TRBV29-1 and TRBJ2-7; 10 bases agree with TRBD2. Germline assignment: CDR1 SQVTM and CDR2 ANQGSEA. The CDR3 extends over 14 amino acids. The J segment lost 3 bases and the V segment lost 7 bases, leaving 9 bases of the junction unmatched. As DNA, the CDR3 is TGCAGCGCCCAAGCGGGGGGGGGACACTACGAGCAGTACTTC. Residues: CSAQAGGGHYEQYF.

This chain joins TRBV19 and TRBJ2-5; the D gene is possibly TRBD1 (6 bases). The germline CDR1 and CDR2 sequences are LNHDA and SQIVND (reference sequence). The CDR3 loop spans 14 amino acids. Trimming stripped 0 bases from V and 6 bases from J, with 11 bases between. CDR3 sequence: CASSIEAGTKTQYF. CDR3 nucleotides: TGTGCCAGTAGTATAGAGGCAGGGACAAAGACCCAGTACTTC.

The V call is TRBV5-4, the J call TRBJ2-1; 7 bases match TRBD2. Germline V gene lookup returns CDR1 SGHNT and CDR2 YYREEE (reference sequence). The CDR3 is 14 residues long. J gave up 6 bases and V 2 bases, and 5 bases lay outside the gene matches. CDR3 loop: CASSFGGSGNEQFF. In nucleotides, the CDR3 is TGTGCCAGCAGCTTCGGCGGGAGCGGCAATGAGCAGTTCTTC.

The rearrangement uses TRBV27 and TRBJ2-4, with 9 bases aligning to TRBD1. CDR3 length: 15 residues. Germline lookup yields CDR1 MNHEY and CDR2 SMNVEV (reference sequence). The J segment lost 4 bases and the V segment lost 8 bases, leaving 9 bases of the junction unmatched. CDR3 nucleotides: TGTGCCAGCCCTTGTAGGGACAGGGAAAAAAACATTCAGTACTTC. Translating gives CASPCRDREKNIQYF.

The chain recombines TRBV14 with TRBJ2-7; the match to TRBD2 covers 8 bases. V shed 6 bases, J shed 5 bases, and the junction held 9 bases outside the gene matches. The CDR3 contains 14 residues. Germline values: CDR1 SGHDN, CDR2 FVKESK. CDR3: CASRPSGSINEQYF. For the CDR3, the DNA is TGTGCCAGCAGACCGAGCGGGAGTATTAACGAGCAGTACTTC.

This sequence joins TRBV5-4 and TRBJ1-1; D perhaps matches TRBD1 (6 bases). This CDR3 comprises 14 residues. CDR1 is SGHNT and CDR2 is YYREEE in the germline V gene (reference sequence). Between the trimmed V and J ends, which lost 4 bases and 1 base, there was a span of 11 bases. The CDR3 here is CASSRGTTNTEAFF. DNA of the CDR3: TGTGCCAGCAGCCGAGGGACAACGAACACTGAAGCTTTCTTT.

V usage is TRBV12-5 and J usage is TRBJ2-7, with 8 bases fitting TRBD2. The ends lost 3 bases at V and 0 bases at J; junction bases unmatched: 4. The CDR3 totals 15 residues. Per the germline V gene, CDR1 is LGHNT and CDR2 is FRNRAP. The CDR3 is CASGFGTSPSYEQYF. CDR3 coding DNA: TGTGCTAGTGGTTTCGGGACTAGTCCCTCCTACGAGCAGTACTTC.

The CDR3 loop is CASSDRGAYEQYF. DNA of the CDR3: TGTGCCAGTAGTGACAGGGGAGCCTACGAGCAGTACTTC. The rearrangement uses TRBV19 and TRBJ2-7; 8 nucleotides match TRBD1. The germline V gene has CDR1 LNHDA and CDR2 SQIVND (reference sequence). Unmatched junction bases numbered 2, after V lost 5 bases and J lost 2 bases. The CDR3 is made up of 13 amino acids.